A single T cell receptor beta chain is shown here with its context. The ends lost 4 bases at V and 4 bases at J; junction bases unmatched: 10. The V gene's germline CDR1 is SGHRS and CDR2 YFSETQ. The CDR3 extends over 16 amino acids. Some clones are missing from TCRdb's copy, which holds only in-frame ones; the method was immunoSEQ multiplex PCR. This sample has under 700,000 clones, with around 78% found just once. These data originate in a study of shared T cell receptors in the human thymus. This same sample was also taken into another study, of human thymus T cells. As that report states: Congenital heart defects were the reason for the corrective surgery that the donors, healthy Finnish infants, were having. From resections taken during corrective heart surgery, the thymus tissue was obtained. Biased V and J segment usage appeared in thymus and peripheral blood. A high degree of thymic repertoire overlap among unrelated individuals was reported in related research.

V gene TRBV5-1 combines with J gene TRBJ2-2, with 7 bases lining up with TRBD2. Sequencing input: thymocytes. The sequence was obtained from a boy under two years old with a congenital heart defect. The CDR3 loop reads CASSPKAGQPTGELFF. The DNA of the CDR3 is TGCGCCAGCAGCCCGAAAGCGGGGCAACCCACCGGGGAGCTGTTTTTT.